Shown below are 18 T cell receptor beta chains from a single sample sequenced in a study of beta chain features in type 1 diabetes. The study's findings and limits: A moderate, significant TCRB CDR3 shortening appeared in type 1 diabetes across four CD4+ subsets.

Expressed TCRB transcripts were sequenced because the entire RNA isolate underwent reverse transcription. Data came from immunoSEQ multiplex PCR; TCRdb stores just in-frame clones and leaves some out. The table includes more than 100,000 clones, 25% to 35% detected once. The antigens for these receptors are not known. The sample comprised central memory CD4+ T cells from blood. Receptors originate from a woman aged 18-35 years with type 1 diabetes.

J is TRBJ2-1 and V is TRBV5-1, with TRBD2 as a possible D gene (5 bases). This CDR3 region has 16 residues. The V gene's germline CDR1 is SGHRS and CDR2 YFSETQ. V lost 4 bases, J lost 0 bases, and 14 bases lay in between. The CDR3 reads CASSPGLPGSYNEQFF. The CDR3 DNA reads as TGCGCCAGCAGCCCCGGACTCCCGGGCTCCTACAATGAGCAGTTCTTC.

This clone appeared a few times. The chain recombines TRBV5-1 with TRBJ2-1; 7 nucleotides match TRBD2. CDR1 SGHRS and CDR2 YFSETQ come from the germline V gene. The CDR3 totals 13 residues. The V segment lost 0 bases and the J segment 13 bases; nucleotides outside the gene matches: 7. CDR3 nucleotides: TGCGCCAGCAGCTTGGAGCCCCTAGCGGATCAGTTCTTC. Amino acid sequence: CASSLEPLADQFF.

This chain links TRBV10-3 with TRBJ2-1, with 9 bases fitting TRBD2. Trimming removed 6 bases from V and 5 bases from J; junction bases left unmatched: 2. CDR1 ENHRY and CDR2 SYGVKD come from the germline V gene. This CDR3 contains 13 residues. CDR3: CAIRTSGNNEQFF. The CDR3 DNA is TGTGCCATCAGGACTAGCGGAAACAATGAGCAGTTCTTC.

This clone was counted a few times. The chain is built from TRBV6-6 and TRBJ2-1, with 7 bases matching TRBD2. V was clipped by 10 bases and J by 0 bases; unmatched bases: 9. Germline-derived CDR1 and CDR2 are MNHNY and SVGAGI (reference sequence). The CDR3 runs 15 residues. The CDR3 region has the DNA TGTGCCACCAAAAGCGGGGTAACCTCCTACAATGAGCAGTTCTTC. This sequence encodes CATKSGVTSYNEQFF.

Comments on this clone: Other DNA sequences in this specimen translate into the identical CDR3. The chain couples TRBV6-5 to TRBJ1-1; 8 nucleotides align to TRBD1. Germline assignment: CDR1 MNHEY and CDR2 SVGAGI. The V and J ends lost 6 bases and 0 bases, in that order; junction bases with no gene match: 6. The CDR3 loop spans 15 amino acids. In nucleotides, the CDR3 is TGTGCCAGCAGCAGAGACAGGGGCATGAACACTGAAGCTTTCTTT. Its translation is CASSRDRGMNTEAFF.

The rearrangement links TRBV5-6 to TRBJ2-3, with 7 bases that match TRBD1. CDR1 is SGHDT, CDR2 YYEEEE, per germline. The CDR3 contains 15 residues. Trimming at V came to 5 bases and at J to 0 bases, leaving 6 bases not matched to a gene. The CDR3 here is CASRPQGKSTDTQYF. CDR3 bases: TGTGCCAGCAGACCACAGGGGAAGAGCACAGATACGCAGTATTTT.

The rearrangement links TRBV7-7 to TRBJ2-1; the match to TRBD1 covers 9 bases. The V and J ends lost 5 bases and 5 bases, in that order; junction bases with no gene match: 7. From germline, CDR1 is SSHAT and CDR2 FNYEAQ (reference sequence). This CDR3 spans 15 amino acids. The DNA of the CDR3 is TGTGCCAGCAGCGCCGGGACAGGGCCAAACAATGAGCAGTTCTTC. Translated: CASSAGTGPNNEQFF.

This clone was counted only a few times. The chain links TRBV28 to TRBJ1-1; D perhaps matches TRBD1 (5 bases). Germline V lookup: CDR1 MDHEN, CDR2 SYDVKM. The CDR3 extends over 17 amino acids. Trimming shortened V by 6 bases and J by 4 bases, and 24 bases separated the two germline ends. This chain's CDR3 is CASSPVKAFRERTEAFF. The DNA of the CDR3 is TGTGCCAGCAGCCCTGTTAAAGCCTTCAGGGAACGCACTGAAGCTTTCTTT.

The rearrangement joins TRBV6-5 to TRBJ2-5, with 11 bases identical to TRBD2. Germline assignment: CDR1 MNHEY and CDR2 SVGAGI. The CDR3 runs 14 residues. The J segment lost 4 bases and the V segment lost 6 bases, leaving 4 bases of the junction unmatched. CDR3 sequence (DNA): TGTGCCAGCAGACCCGGGACTAGCGGAGAGACCCAGTACTTC. This translates into CASRPGTSGETQYF.

This clone was detected only a few times. V usage is TRBV6-5 and J usage is TRBJ1-1; no clear D gene. Trimming stripped 3 bases from V and 11 bases from J, with 10 bases between. The V gene's germline CDR1 is MNHEY and CDR2 SVGAGI. This CDR3 has 11 residues. CDR3 residues: CASSYPGPAFF. CDR3 sequence (DNA): TGTGCCAGCAGTTATCCCGGTCCGGCTTTCTTT.

J is TRBJ1-2 and V is TRBV10-3, with D hard to call. The CDR3 length is 12 residues. V was cut by 0 bases and J by 6 bases, with 5 bases left in between. CDR1 and CDR2 from the germline V gene are ENHRY and SYGVKD. The CDR3 loop reads CAISESSDGYTF. CDR3 nucleotides: TGTGCCATCAGTGAGTCGTCGGATGGCTACACCTTC.

This clone has a single count. CDR3 sequence reads: CASSVATGSSGNTIYF. CDR3 nucleotide sequence: TGTGCCAGCAGCGTAGCTACGGGGTCCTCTGGAAACACCATATATTTT. The V call is TRBV9, the J call TRBJ1-3; D call uncertain. Germline V CDR1 and CDR2: SGDLS, YYNGEE. The CDR3 length is 16 residues. The V gene lost 0 bases and the J gene lost 0 bases, with 10 bases spanning the gap. Based on the CDR3 plus reference TRBV9 and TRBJ1-3, the full variable domain is DSGVTQTPKHLITATGQRVTLRCSPRSGDLSVYWYQQSLDQGLQFLIQYYNGEERAKGNILERFSAQQFPDLHSELNLSSLELGDSALYFCASSVATGSSGNTIYFGEGSWLTVV.

The CDR3 DNA reads as TGTGCCAGCAGCCGGAGCGGATACTCCTACAATGAGCAGTTCTTC. Translated: CASSRSGYSYNEQFF. This chain links TRBV5-8 with TRBJ2-1, with D possibly matching TRBD2 (5 bases). There are 15 residues in the CDR3. The V end was cut by 4 bases, the J end by 0 bases, with 11 bases between. Germline CDR1 reads SGHTS; CDR2 reads YDEGEE.

This clone was observed a few times. V usage is TRBV2 and J usage is TRBJ2-7; the D gene is possibly TRBD2 (5 bases). The V end lost 6 bases, the J end lost 5 bases, and 11 bases lay between the germline ends. The germline V gene has CDR1 SNHLY and CDR2 FYNNEI. This CDR3 contains 12 residues. Written as DNA, the CDR3 is TGTGCCAGCAGAGGAGGTGGGCACGAGCAGTACTTC. It encodes CASRGGGHEQYF. Using reference TRBV2 and TRBJ2-7 for the parts outside the CDR3, the full variable domain is EPEVTQTPSHQVTQMGQEVILRCVPISNHLYFYWYRQILGQKVEFLVSFYNNEISEKSEIFDDQFSVERPDGSNFTLKIRSTKLEDSAMYFCASRGGGHEQYFGPGTRLTVT.

V and J are TRBV15 and TRBJ2-1; the D gene is possibly TRBD2 (6 bases). CDR3 length: 15 amino acids. Germline assignment: CDR1 LNHNV and CDR2 YYDKDF (reference sequence). The V end was cut by 0 bases, the J end by 0 bases, with 6 bases between. The chain's CDR3 is CATSREEGSYNEQFF. CDR3 bases: TGTGCCACCAGCAGAGAGGAGGGCTCCTACAATGAGCAGTTCTTC. Using reference TRBV15 and TRBJ2-1 for the parts outside the CDR3, the full variable domain is DAMVIQNPRYQVTQFGKPVTLSCSQTLNHNVMYWYQQKSSQAPKLLFHYYDKDFNNEADTPDNFQSRRPNTSFCFLDIRSPGLGDTAMYLCATSREEGSYNEQFFGPGTRLTVL.

The rearrangement links TRBV27 to TRBJ2-3; D is uncertain. The germline V gene has CDR1 MNHEY and CDR2 SMNVEV (reference sequence). This CDR3 has 15 amino acids. V was trimmed by 6 bases and J by 0 bases, leaving 13 bases between them. The CDR3 DNA reads as TGTGCCAGCAGCCGACAAATACTCAGCACAGATACGCAGTATTTT. Its protein is CASSRQILSTDTQYF.

The rearrangement joins TRBV11-3 to TRBJ2-1; the D gene is possibly TRBD2 (5 bases). CDR3 size: 18 residues. V was pared by 6 bases and J by 1 base, with 22 bases between. CDR1 is SGHNT, CDR2 YENEEA, per germline. The CDR3 coding sequence is TGTGCCAGCAGAACAACATGGGATGGGAGAGGGTCCTACAATGAGCAGTTCTTC. It translates to CASRTTWDGRGSYNEQFF.

In this sample, this clone turned up a few times. The chain has TRBV6-1 and TRBJ2-1; the match to TRBD1 covers 8 bases. The CDR3 extends over 14 amino acids. The germline V gene has CDR1 MNHNS and CDR2 SASEGT. J was trimmed by 9 bases and V by 4 bases; bases with no gene match: 8. The CDR3 nucleotides read TGTGCCAGCAGTGTAGCAACGACAGGGGTTGAGCAGTTCTTC. Its protein is CASSVATTGVEQFF.